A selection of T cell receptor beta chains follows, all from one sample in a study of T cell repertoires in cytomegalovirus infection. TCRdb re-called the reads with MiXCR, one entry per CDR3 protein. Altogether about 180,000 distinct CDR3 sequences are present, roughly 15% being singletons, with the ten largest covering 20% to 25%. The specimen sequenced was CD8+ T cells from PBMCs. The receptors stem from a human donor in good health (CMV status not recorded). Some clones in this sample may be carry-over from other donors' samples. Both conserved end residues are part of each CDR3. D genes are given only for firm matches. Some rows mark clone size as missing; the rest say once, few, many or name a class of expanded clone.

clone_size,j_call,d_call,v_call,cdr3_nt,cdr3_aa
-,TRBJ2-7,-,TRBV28,TGTGCCAGCAGCCTCACGGACTCCTCCTACGAGCAGTACTTC,CASSLTDSSYEQYF
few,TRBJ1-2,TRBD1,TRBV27,TGTGCCAGCAGTTTTCAGGGGGGCTACTATGGCTACACCTTC,CASSFQGGYYGYTF
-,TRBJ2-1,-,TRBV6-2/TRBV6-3,TGTGCCAGCATTTCGGATCCGTCCTACAATGAGCAGTTCTTC,CASISDPSYNEQFF
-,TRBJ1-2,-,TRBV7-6,TGTGCCAGCAGCCCAGGGTTTGGCTACACCTTC,CASSPGFGYTF
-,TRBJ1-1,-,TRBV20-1,TGCAGTGCTAGAGATCTGACGGGGGCCACTGAAGCTTTCTTT,CSARDLTGATEAFF
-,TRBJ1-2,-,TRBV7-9,TGTGCCAGCAGGGCCCCGGGGGACACAACCCACTATGGCTACACCTTC,CASRAPGDTTHYGYTF
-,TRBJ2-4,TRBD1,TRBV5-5,TGTGCCAGCAGCCCCCGCGACAGGGTAGGCAAAAACATTCAGTACTTC,CASSPRDRVGKNIQYF
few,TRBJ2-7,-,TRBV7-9,TGTGCCAGCAGCCCCGGAGCCGTCTCCTACGAGCAGTACTTC,CASSPGAVSYEQYF
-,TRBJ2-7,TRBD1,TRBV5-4,TGTGCCAGCAGCTACTATAACAGGGGGAACTCCTACGAGCAGTACTTC,CASSYYNRGNSYEQYF
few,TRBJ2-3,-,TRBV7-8,TGTGCCAGCAGCTTCAAGGATGGATCCACAGATACGCAGTATTTT,CASSFKDGSTDTQYF
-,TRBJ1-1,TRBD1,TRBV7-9,TGTGCCAGCAGCTTAGAGGGAGGGACAGGAAGAGGCCGTTCGGCTTTCTTT,CASSLEGGTGRGRSAFF
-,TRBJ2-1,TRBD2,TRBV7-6,TGTGCCAGCAGCCCCCCAGCGGGGGGGTTCAATGAGCAGTTCTTC,CASSPPAGGFNEQFF
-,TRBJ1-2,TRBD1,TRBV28,TGTGCCAGCAGTTTATCCTGGACAGGGCATGGCTACACCTTC,CASSLSWTGHGYTF
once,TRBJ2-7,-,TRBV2,TGTGCCAGCAGTGAGCGGCTGGACGAGCAGTACTTC,CASSERLDEQYF
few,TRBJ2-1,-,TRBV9,TGTGCCAGCAATGGGGACCCCTTACTTTCCTACAATGAGCAGTTCTTC,CASNGDPLLSYNEQFF
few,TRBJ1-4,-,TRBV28,TGTGCCAGCAGTTTACCACAGAATGAAAAACTGTTTTTT,CASSLPQNEKLFF
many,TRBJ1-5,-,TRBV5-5,TGTGCCAGCAGCGTTGCAGGAACATATAGCAATCAGCCCCAGCATTTT,CASSVAGTYSNQPQHF
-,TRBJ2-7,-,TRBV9,TGTGCCAGCAGCCCCTTCGGGCCCCCGTCATACGAGCAGTACTTC,CASSPFGPPSYEQYF
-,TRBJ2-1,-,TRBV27,TGTGCCAGCAGTCCCAGGACTTCTGAGCAGTTCTTC,CASSPRTSEQFF
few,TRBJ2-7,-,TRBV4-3,TGCGCCAGCAGCCAAGATCGGGGCAGTTCCTACGAGCAGTACTTC,CASSQDRGSSYEQYF
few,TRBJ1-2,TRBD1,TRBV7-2,TGTGCCAGCAGCATGGGGGGACAGGGCGGCTATGGCTACACCTTC,CASSMGGQGGYGYTF
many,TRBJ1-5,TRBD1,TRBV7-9,TGTGCCAGCAGCTTATACTTTGGGACAGGCGATCCCAATCAGCCCCAGCATTTT,CASSLYFGTGDPNQPQHF
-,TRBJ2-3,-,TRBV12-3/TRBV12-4,TGTGCCAGCCTAAGGCGGGATGAAACCCGGCTTCTTAGCACAGATACGCAGTATTTT,CASLRRDETRLLSTDTQYF
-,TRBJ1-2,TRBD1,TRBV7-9,TGTGCCAGCAGCTATACAGGGGACGACTATGGCTACACCTTC,CASSYTGDDYGYTF
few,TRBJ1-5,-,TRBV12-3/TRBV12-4,TGTGCCAGCAGTGCCCTTATTCGTGGACCCCAGCATTTT,CASSALIRGPQHF
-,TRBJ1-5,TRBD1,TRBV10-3,TGTGCCATCAGTGAGTCGGGACAGGGTAGGAGCAATCAGCCCCAGCATTTT,CAISESGQGRSNQPQHF
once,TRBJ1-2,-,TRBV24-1,TGTGCCACCAGTGATGCGGAAAGGTACTATGGCTACACCTTC,CATSDAERYYGYTF